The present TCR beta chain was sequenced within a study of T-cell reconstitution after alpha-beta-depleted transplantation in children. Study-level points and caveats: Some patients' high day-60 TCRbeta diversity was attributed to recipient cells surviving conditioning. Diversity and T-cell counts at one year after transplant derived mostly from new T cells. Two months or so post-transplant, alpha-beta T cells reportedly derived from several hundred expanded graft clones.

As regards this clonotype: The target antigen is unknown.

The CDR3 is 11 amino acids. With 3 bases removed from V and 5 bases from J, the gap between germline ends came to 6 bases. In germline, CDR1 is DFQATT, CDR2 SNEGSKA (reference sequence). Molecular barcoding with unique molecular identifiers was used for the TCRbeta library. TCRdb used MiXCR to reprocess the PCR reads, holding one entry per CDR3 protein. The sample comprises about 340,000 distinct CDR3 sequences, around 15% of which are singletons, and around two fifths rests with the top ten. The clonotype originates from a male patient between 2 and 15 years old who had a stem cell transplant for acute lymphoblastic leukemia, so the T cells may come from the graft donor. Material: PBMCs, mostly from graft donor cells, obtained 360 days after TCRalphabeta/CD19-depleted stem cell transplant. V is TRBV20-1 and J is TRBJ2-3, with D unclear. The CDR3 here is CSASPQDTQYF. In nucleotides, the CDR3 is TGCAGTGCTAGCCCCCAAGATACGCAGTATTTT.